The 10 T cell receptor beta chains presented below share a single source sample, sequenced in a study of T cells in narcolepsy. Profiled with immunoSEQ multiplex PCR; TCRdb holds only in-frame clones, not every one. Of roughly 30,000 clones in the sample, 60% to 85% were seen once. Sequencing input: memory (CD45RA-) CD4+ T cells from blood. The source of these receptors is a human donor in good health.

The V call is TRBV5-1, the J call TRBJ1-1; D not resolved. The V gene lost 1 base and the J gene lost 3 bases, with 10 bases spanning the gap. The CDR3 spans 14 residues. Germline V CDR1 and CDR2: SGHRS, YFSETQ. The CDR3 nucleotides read TGCGCCAGCAGCTTGCGGTCCCGGGACACTGAAGCTTTCTTT. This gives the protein CASSLRSRDTEAFF.

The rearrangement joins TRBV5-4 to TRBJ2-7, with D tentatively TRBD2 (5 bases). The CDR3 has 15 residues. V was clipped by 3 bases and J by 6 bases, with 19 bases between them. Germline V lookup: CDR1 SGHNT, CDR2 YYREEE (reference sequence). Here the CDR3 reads CASSSPQDFTREQYF. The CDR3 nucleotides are TGTGCCAGCAGCTCGCCTCAGGACTTCACTCGCGAGCAGTACTTC.

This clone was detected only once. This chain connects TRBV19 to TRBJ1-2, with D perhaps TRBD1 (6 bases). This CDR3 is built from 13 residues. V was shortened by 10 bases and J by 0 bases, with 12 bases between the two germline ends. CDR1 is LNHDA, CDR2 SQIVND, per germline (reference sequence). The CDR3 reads CATPNRANYGYTF. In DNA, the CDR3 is TGTGCCACCCCCAACAGGGCTAACTATGGCTACACCTTC.

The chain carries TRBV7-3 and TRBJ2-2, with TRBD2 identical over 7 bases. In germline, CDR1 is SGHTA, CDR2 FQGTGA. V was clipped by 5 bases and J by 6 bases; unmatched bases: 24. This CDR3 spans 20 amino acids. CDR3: CASSLGPRSPGLRFAGELFF. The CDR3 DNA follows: TGTGCCAGCAGCCTGGGTCCTCGGTCCCCGGGACTACGGTTTGCCGGGGAGCTGTTTTTT.

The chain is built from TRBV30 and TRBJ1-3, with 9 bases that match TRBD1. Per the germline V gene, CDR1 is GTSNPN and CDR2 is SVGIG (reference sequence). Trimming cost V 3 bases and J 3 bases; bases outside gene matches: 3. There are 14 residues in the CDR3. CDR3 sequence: CAWSRTGVGNTIYF. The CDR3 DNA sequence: TGTGCCTGGAGCAGGACAGGGGTTGGAAACACCATATATTTT.

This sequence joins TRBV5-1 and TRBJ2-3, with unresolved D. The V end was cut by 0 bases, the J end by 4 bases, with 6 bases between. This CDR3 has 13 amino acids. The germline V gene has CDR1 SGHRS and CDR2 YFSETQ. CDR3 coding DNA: TGCGCCAGCAGCTTGGGATTGGCAGATACGCAGTATTTT. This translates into CASSLGLADTQYF. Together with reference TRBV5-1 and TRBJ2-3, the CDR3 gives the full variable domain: KAGVTQTPRYLIKTRGQQVTLSCSPISGHRSVSWYQQTPGQGLQFLFEYFSETQRNKGNFPGRFSGRQFSNSRSEMNVSTLELGDSALYLCASSLGLADTQYFGPGTRLTVL.

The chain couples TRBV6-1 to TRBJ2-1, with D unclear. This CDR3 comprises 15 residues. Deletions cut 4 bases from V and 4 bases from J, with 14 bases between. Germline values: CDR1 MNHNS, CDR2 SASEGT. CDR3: CASSGVRRIYNEQFF. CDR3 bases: TGTGCCAGCAGTGGGGTGCGTAGGATTTACAATGAGCAGTTCTTC.

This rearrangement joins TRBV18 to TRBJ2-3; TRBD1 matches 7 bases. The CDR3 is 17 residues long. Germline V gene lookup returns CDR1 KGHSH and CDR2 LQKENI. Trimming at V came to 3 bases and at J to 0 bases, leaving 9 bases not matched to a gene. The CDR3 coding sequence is TGTGCCAGCTCACCGATACAGGGGTACTCTAGCACAGATACGCAGTATTTT. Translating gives CASSPIQGYSSTDTQYF.

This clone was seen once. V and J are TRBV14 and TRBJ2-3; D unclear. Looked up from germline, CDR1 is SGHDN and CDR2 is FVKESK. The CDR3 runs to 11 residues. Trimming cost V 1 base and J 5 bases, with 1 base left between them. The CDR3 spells CASSQVDTQYF. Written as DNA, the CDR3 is TGTGCCAGCAGCCAAGTAGATACGCAGTATTTT.

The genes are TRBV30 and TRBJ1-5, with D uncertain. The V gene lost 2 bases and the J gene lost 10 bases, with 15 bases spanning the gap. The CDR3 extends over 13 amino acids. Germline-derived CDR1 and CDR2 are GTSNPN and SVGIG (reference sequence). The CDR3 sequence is CAWSRGFPSPQHF. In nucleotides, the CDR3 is TGTGCCTGGAGTCGGGGATTCCCCAGCCCCCAGCATTTT.